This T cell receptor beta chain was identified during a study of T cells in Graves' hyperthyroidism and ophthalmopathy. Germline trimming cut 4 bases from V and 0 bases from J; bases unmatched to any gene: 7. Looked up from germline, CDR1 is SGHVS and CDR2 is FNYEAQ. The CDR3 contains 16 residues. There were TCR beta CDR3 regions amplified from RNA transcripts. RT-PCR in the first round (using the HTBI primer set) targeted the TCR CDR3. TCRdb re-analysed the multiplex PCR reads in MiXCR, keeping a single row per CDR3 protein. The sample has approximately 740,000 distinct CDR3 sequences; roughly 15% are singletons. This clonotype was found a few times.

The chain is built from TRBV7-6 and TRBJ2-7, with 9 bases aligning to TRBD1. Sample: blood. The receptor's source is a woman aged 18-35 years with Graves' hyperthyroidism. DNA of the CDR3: TGTGCCAGCAGCTACTCCCCGGGACAGGGCTCCTACGAGCAGTACTTC. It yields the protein CASSYSPGQGSYEQYF.